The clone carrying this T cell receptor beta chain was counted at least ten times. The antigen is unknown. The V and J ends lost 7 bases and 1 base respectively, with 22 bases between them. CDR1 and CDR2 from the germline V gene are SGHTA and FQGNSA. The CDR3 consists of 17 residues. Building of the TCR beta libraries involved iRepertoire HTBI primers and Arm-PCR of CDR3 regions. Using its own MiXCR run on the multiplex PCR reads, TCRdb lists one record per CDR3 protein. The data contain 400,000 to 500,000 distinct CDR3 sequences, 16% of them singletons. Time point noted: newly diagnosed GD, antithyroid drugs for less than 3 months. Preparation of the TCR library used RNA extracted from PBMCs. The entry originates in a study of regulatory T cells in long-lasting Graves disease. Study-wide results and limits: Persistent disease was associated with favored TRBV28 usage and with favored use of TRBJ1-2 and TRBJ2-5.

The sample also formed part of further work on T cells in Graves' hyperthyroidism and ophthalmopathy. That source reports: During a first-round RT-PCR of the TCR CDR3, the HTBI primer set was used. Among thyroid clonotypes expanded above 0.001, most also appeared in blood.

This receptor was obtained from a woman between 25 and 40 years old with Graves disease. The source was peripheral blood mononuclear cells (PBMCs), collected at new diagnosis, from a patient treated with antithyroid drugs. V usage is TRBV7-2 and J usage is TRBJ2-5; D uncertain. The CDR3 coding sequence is TGTGCCAGCACCCCTCTCCCCTCCAGCGTTGGCCAAGAGACCCAGTACTTC. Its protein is CASTPLPSSVGQETQYF.